This T cell receptor (beta chain) was identified during a study of OX40 agonist ivuxolimab in advanced cancers. About the research overall: Patients took ivuxolimab, an agonistic anti-OX40 (CD134) antibody. Earlier anti-PD-1, anti-PD-L1 or anti-CTLA-4 therapy was permitted; roughly 37% had received some. Participants, 65% to 85% male, averaged roughly 60 years of age, ranging from about 23 to 79.

In this sample, this clone turned up a few times. Its antigen remains unidentified. Study-level findings and limits: Mean expanded clone counts were higher in CD8+ than CD4+ T cells.

CDR1 is SGHRS, CDR2 YFSETQ, per germline. CDR3 length equals 14 residues. V gave up 0 bases and J gave up 6 bases, with 12 bases separating them. Only in-frame clones appear in the TCRdb table, and some are missing; sequencing was by immunoSEQ multiplex PCR. Altogether some 83,000 clones are present, around 83% being singletons, with the ten largest covering 5.5% to 7.5%. This chain uses TRBV5-1 with TRBJ1-1; D unresolved. The clonotype comes from an adult with an advanced solid tumor such as melanoma, head and neck, liver or kidney cancer. The specimen comprised CD4+ or CD8+ T cells sorted from blood, sampled in a trial of the OX40 agonist ivuxolimab. CDR3 amino acids: CASSLALGVAEAFF. The CDR3 DNA is TGCGCCAGCAGCTTGGCCCTGGGAGTCGCTGAAGCTTTCTTT.